This TCR beta chain originates from a study of monozygotic twins with inflammatory bowel disease. About this clonotype itself: As yet, its antigen is unknown.

Germline V gene sequence: CDR1 LNHNV, CDR2 YYDKDF (reference sequence). The CDR3 spans 14 residues. General study points: IBD patients showed reduced TCRbeta diversity (inverse Simpson) versus healthy co-twins. Sharing of clonotypes with others was lower in IBD patients than in healthy twins, and this was especially so with disease activity.

TCRdb re-analyzed the 5' RACE reads; it lists each CDR3 protein once, without DNA. The sample's table shows 150,000 to 200,000 distinct CDR3 sequences. Sequenced material: blood. This sequence was found in a human donor with ulcerative colitis or Crohn's disease, or a healthy co-twin of an affected twin (not recorded which). This chain links TRBV15 with TRBJ2-2; lacking DNA, the TRBD2 call made by TCRdb goes unchecked. CDR3 region: CATSTTGLTGELFF.